A single TCR beta chain is shown here with its context. This sample was included in a study of blood T cell repertoires in COVID-19. This CDR3 has 14 residues. Losses at the gene ends were 2 bases for V and 5 bases for J; bases not matched to a gene: 6. Germline V gene data show CDR1 as MNHEY and CDR2 as SVGEGT. Measured with immunoSEQ multiplex PCR; TCRdb has only the in-frame clones, and not every one. Of about 130,000 clones in the sample, 80% to 90% were seen once. The V gene is TRBV6-2 or TRBV6-3, the J gene TRBJ2-7; 7 nucleotides agree with TRBD1. The sequencing sample was made of peripheral blood. The clonotype originates from a man aged 50 to 59 with active or convalescent COVID-19. CDR3 amino acids: CASSYADRAHEQYF. The CDR3 DNA reads TGTGCCAGCAGTTACGCCGACAGGGCCCACGAGCAGTACTTC.